The rows below give T cell receptor beta chains drawn from one sample of a study of T cells in Graves' hyperthyroidism and ophthalmopathy. TCRdb re-called the multiplex PCR reads through MiXCR, storing one row per CDR3 protein. Among under 500,000 distinct CDR3 sequences, 11% to 15% were seen once, and the ten largest hold approximately 27%. The sample was blood. The receptors here all came from a man between 45 and 60 years old with Graves' ophthalmopathy. Each CDR3 is given with its conserved first and last residue. A D gene is named only where the DNA matches it firmly. Not every row has a clone size; where given, it reads once, few, many or a size class.

j_gene	d_gene	abundance	v_gene	CDR3nt	CDR3aa
TRBJ2-5	.	.	TRBV28	TGTGCCAGCACCTCCTTTTCGGGAAGTACAGAACAAGAGACCCAGTACTTC	CASTSFSGSTEQETQYF
TRBJ2-7	.	.	TRBV15	TGTGCCACCAGCAGAGAGGACGAGCAGTACTTC	CATSREDEQYF
TRBJ2-5	TRBD2	many	TRBV27	TGTGCCAGCAGTGGGCGGACTAGCGGGAGGGGAGAGACCCAGTACTTC	CASSGRTSGRGETQYF
TRBJ2-7	.	many	TRBV20-1	TGCAGTGCTCCTCAGACAGGAGCCTACGAGCAGTACTTC	CSAPQTGAYEQYF
TRBJ2-7	TRBD1	many	TRBV5-6	TGTGCCAGCAGCTTAACGGACAGGATTGTTGGAGAGCAGTACTTC	CASSLTDRIVGEQYF
TRBJ2-4	.	.	TRBV27	TGTGCCAGGACAGCCAAAAACATTCAGTACTTC	CARTAKNIQYF
TRBJ2-3	.	many	TRBV6-2/TRBV6-3	TGTGCCAGCAGTTACGTTGGGGCGTACACAGATACGCAGTATTTT	CASSYVGAYTDTQYF
TRBJ2-3	TRBD2	many	TRBV20-1	TGCAGTGCTATCCCCCCCCGGCAGGGACTAGCGATACCAGATACGCAGTATTTT	CSAIPPRQGLAIPDTQYF
TRBJ2-5	.	.	TRBV30	TGTGCCTGGAGTGTACTGGGAGGGGGCAGGGTAAGGCAAGAGACCCAGTACTTC	CAWSVLGGGRVRQETQYF
TRBJ2-3	TRBD2	many	TRBV20-1	TGCAGTGCTAGGACTAGCGATAAAGATACGCAGTATTTT	CSARTSDKDTQYF
TRBJ2-1	TRBD2	.	TRBV7-8	TGTGCCAGCAGCACCGGGGCTAGCGGGACTAATGAGCAGTTCTTC	CASSTGASGTNEQFF
TRBJ2-3	.	many	TRBV20-1	TGCAGTGCAACCGGGACTTCTCACACAGATACGCAGTATTTT	CSATGTSHTDTQYF
TRBJ2-7	TRBD2	many	TRBV29-1	TGCAGCGTTAAGCGGGAGGCCTCCTACGAGCAGTACTTC	CSVKREASYEQYF
TRBJ2-5	.	few	TRBV10-3	TGTGCCATCAGGGGGCTAGCCGAGGAGACCCAGTACTTC	CAIRGLAEETQYF
TRBJ2-1	.	many	TRBV6-1	TGTGCCAGCGGCTTAGGAGTACCCAATGAGCAGTTCTTC	CASGLGVPNEQFF
TRBJ2-7	.	many	TRBV2	TGTGCCAGCAAGAGAGACGGCTCCTACGAGCAGTACTTC	CASKRDGSYEQYF
TRBJ2-7	TRBD2	many	TRBV7-9	TGTGCCAGCACCTTTTCCCCTAGCGGCCTAAGCTCCTACGAGCAGTACTTC	CASTFSPSGLSSYEQYF
TRBJ2-2	.	few	TRBV12-3/TRBV12-4	TGTGCCAGCAGTTTAGTCGGCGGGAACCCCACCGGGGAGCTGTTTTTT	CASSLVGGNPTGELFF
TRBJ2-3	TRBD2	many	TRBV7-6	TGTGCCAGCAGCTTATTCGGACTAGCGGGAGGCTCCACAGATACGCAGTATTTT	CASSLFGLAGGSTDTQYF
TRBJ2-3	TRBD2	many	TRBV11-2	TGTGCCAGCAGCTTTTCGGCTAGCGGGGGCTCGAATACGCAGTATTTT	CASSFSASGGSNTQYF
TRBJ2-7	.	.	TRBV10-3	TGTGCCATCAGTGATAGGGGGGGCAGAAGCTCCTACGAGCAGTACTTC	CAISDRGGRSSYEQYF
TRBJ2-5	TRBD2	many	TRBV2	TGTGCCAGCACACCTGGGACTAGCGGGAGAGAGACCCAGTACTTC	CASTPGTSGRETQYF
TRBJ2-7	.	few	TRBV4-2	TGTGCCAGCAGCCAAGTTGGGGGGAGCTCCTACGAGCAGTACTTC	CASSQVGGSSYEQYF
TRBJ1-1	.	many	TRBV18	TGTGCCAGCTCACCCTTGACAGATTCTGAAGCTTTCTTT	CASSPLTDSEAFF
TRBJ2-2	TRBD1	.	TRBV7-9	TGTGCCAGCAGATCTCCCCCCCAACGGGACAGGGTTGTCGGGAGCGGAACCGGGGAGCTGTTTTTT	CASRSPPQRDRVVGSGTGELFF
TRBJ2-3	TRBD2	many	TRBV5-1	TGCGCCAGCAGCCGGGAGGGACTGACTAGCACAGATACGCAGTATTTT	CASSREGLTSTDTQYF
TRBJ2-2	TRBD1	.	TRBV19	TGTGCCACTAAAAGGGACAGGGGGTTCGCGGGGGAGCTGTTTTTT	CATKRDRGFAGELFF
TRBJ2-1	TRBD1	.	TRBV2	TGTGCCAGCAGCCAAGACCCTCAGATGGCCAGGGGGCTCAATGAGCAGTTCTTC	CASSQDPQMARGLNEQFF
TRBJ2-7	.	few	TRBV5-1	TGCGCCAGCAGCTTGAGTCTGGGGGCGGGGGAGCAGTACTTC	CASSLSLGAGEQYF
TRBJ1-5	.	.	TRBV20-1	TGCAGTGCTAGCTCGGGAGGTGGCAATCAGCCCCAGCATTTT	CSASSGGGNQPQHF
TRBJ2-4	.	.	TRBV7-2	TGTGCCAGCAGTATGAGCGGATCCGTGGCCAAAAACATTCAGTACTTC	CASSMSGSVAKNIQYF
TRBJ1-1	.	many	TRBV30	TGTGCCTGGAGGAAACAGGACATGAACACTGAAGCTTTCTTT	CAWRKQDMNTEAFF
TRBJ2-2	.	.	TRBV30	TGTGCCTGGACTCCGGGGAACACCGGGGAGCTGTTTTTT	CAWTPGNTGELFF
TRBJ1-1	.	few	TRBV6-1	TGTGCCAGCAGTTATTTCGGTCAGCCGAACACTGAAGCTTTCTTT	CASSYFGQPNTEAFF
TRBJ1-1	TRBD1	few	TRBV19	TGTGCCAGTAGTTACCAGGGGGCCATGAACACTGAAGCTTTCTTT	CASSYQGAMNTEAFF
TRBJ2-1	TRBD2	many	TRBV27	TGTGCCAGCAGGGGACTAGCGGGGAACAATGAGCAGTTCTTC	CASRGLAGNNEQFF
TRBJ2-5	TRBD2	many	TRBV20-1	TGCAGTGCCGGGAGCGGGGACCCAAGGGAGACCCAGTACTTC	CSAGSGDPRETQYF
TRBJ2-2	.	many	TRBV2	TGTGCCAGCAGTGAATTTAGCAACACCGGGGAGCTGTTTTTT	CASSEFSNTGELFF
TRBJ1-5	.	few	TRBV10-3	TGTGCCATCAGTGACTCTCTCAATCAGCCCCAGCATTTT	CAISDSLNQPQHF
TRBJ1-4	TRBD1	.	TRBV12-3/TRBV12-4	TGTGCCAGCAGTGCCCACAGGGGCACTAATGAAAAACTGTTTTTT	CASSAHRGTNEKLFF